A selection of T cell receptor beta chains follows, all from one sample in a study of low-dose radiotherapy and immunotherapy resistance in tumors. One entry per CDR3 protein results from TCRdb running MiXCR on the reads. Of tens of thousands of distinct CDR3 sequences in the sample, 18% were seen once. The sequenced sample was PBMCs, obtained before treatment. These receptors all stem from a male donor with prostate cancer. Both conserved end residues are part of each CDR3. A D gene is named only where the DNA matches it firmly. Clone size, where shown, is once, few, many, or a class for clones that have expanded.

many	-	TRBJ2-3	13	TRBV7-2	TGTGCCAGCAGCTTCGACACGGAGGGTACGCAGTATTTT	CASSFDTEGTQYF
many	TRBD1	TRBJ1-2	13	TRBV5-4	TGTGCCAGCAGCTTAGGACAGGCGGATGGCTACACCTTC	CASSLGQADGYTF
-	-	TRBJ2-1	14	TRBV19	TGTGCCAGTAGTATTACTAGTCCCTACAATGAGCAGTTCTTC	CASSITSPYNEQFF
many	-	TRBJ2-3	12	TRBV20-1	TGCAGTGCTAGCTACCTAACAGATACGCAGTATTTT	CSASYLTDTQYF
many	TRBD1	TRBJ1-5	15	TRBV9	TGTGCCAGCAGCCCCGACAGGGGGGCCACTCAGCCCCAGCATTTT	CASSPDRGATQPQHF
many	-	TRBJ2-5	14	TRBV7-8	TGTGCCAGCAGCCGGGACGCTCCCCAAGAGACCCAGTACTTC	CASSRDAPQETQYF
many	-	TRBJ2-1	13	TRBV6-2/TRBV6-3	TGTGCCAGCAAACAAACGATCTCGGGTGAGCAGTTCTTC	CASKQTISGEQFF
many	-	TRBJ2-7	16	TRBV6-2/TRBV6-3	TGTGCCATCAGTGAGTACACGTTCAGGGGTCACTACGAGCAGTACTTC	CAISEYTFRGHYEQYF
many	TRBD1	TRBJ1-4	18	TRBV6-5	TGTGCCAGCAGTTACTCGGTTTCAGGGGCGCAGGGGGATGAAAAACTGTTTTTT	CASSYSVSGAQGDEKLFF
many	-	TRBJ1-3	12	TRBV30	TGTGCCTGGACAGGGGCTGGAAACACCATATATTTT	CAWTGAGNTIYF
many	-	TRBJ1-1	12	TRBV6-5	TGTGCCAGCAGTTACGGAGGGACTGGGGCTTTCTTT	CASSYGGTGAFF
few	TRBD1	TRBJ1-6	17	TRBV11-2	TGTGCCAGCAGCTCAATACAGGGGGCCACCTATAATTCACCCCTCCACTTT	CASSSIQGATYNSPLHF
many	TRBD1	TRBJ2-7	15	TRBV5-1	TGCGCCAGCAGCACCGGGACAGGGGGGACCTACGAGCAGTACTTC	CASSTGTGGTYEQYF
many	TRBD1	TRBJ2-1	15	TRBV6-2/TRBV6-3	TGTGCCAGCAGTTACAGGACAGGGCCCTACAATGAGCAGTTCTTC	CASSYRTGPYNEQFF
-	-	TRBJ2-6	18	TRBV11-2	TGTGCCAGCAGCTTATTTCGGGAGCTACTCTCTGGGGCCAACGTCCTGACTTTC	CASSLFRELLSGANVLTF
many	-	TRBJ2-5	12	TRBV6-6	TGTGCCAGCAGTTACTTTCAAGAGACCCAGTACTTC	CASSYFQETQYF
-	-	TRBJ1-2	14	TRBV1	TGCGCCAGCAGCCATGACAGGGCGGGCTATGGCTACACCTTC	CASSHDRAGYGYTF
-	-	TRBJ1-5	14	TRBV20-1	TGCAGTGCTAGAGATCCCGGGGGTAATCAGCCCCAGCATTTT	CSARDPGGNQPQHF
many	-	TRBJ1-1	15	TRBV28	TGTGCCAGCAGTTTAGAGGTCGGGACGAGGCTTGAAGCTTTCTTT	CASSLEVGTRLEAFF
many	-	TRBJ2-6	18	TRBV5-1	TGCGCCAGCAGCTTGTTTCAGGGATCACTCTCTGGGGCCAACGTCCTGACTTTC	CASSLFQGSLSGANVLTF
many	-	TRBJ1-6	12	TRBV6-6	TGTGCCAGCAGTACCGCTAATTCACCCCTCCACTTT	CASSTANSPLHF
many	TRBD1	TRBJ2-3	14	TRBV6-5	TGTGCCAGCAGCAAAGGACAGGGGTCAGATACGCAGTATTTT	CASSKGQGSDTQYF
many	-	TRBJ1-1	14	TRBV28	TGTGCCAGCAGCCCCAATCGGGCCCAAAGGGGAGCTTTCTTT	CASSPNRAQRGAFF
many	-	TRBJ1-2	15	TRBV10-3	TGTGCCATCAGTGAGGTGACATTAGGGCACTATGGCTACACCTTC	CAISEVTLGHYGYTF
many	-	TRBJ2-1	15	TRBV6-8	TGTGCCAGCAGTCAGGGACAAAAGGTAAACAATGAGCAGTTCTTC	CASSQGQKVNNEQFF
many	TRBD1	TRBJ1-4	14	TRBV30	TGTGCCTGGGGAGAACAGGGGGCTCTTGAAAAACTGTTTTTT	CAWGEQGALEKLFF
many	-	TRBJ2-1	16	TRBV19	TGTGCCTGCTCCCTGATTGGGACGGTTATCTACAATGAGCAGTTCTTC	CACSLIGTVIYNEQFF
many	TRBD1	TRBJ2-5	15	TRBV5-6	TGTGCCAGCAGCTTTACCGGGACAGGGGACGAGACCCAGTACTTC	CASSFTGTGDETQYF
few	-	TRBJ2-7	14	TRBV3-1	TGTGCCAGCAGCCAAGATCTCGGGTCCTACGAGCAGTACTTC	CASSQDLGSYEQYF
many	-	TRBJ2-3	16	TRBV30	TGTGCCTGGAGTCCCGGACAGACAACCCGCACAGATACGCAGTATTTT	CAWSPGQTTRTDTQYF
-	-	TRBJ2-2	16	TRBV4-1	-	CASSQDNGLAGELFFF
few	-	TRBJ2-3	14	TRBV30	TGTGCCTGGACCGGGTCGCGTCGCACAGATACGCAGTATTTT	CAWTGSRRTDTQYF
many	-	TRBJ2-7	12	TRBV29-1	TGCAGCGTCCAGGACGGGTCCTACGAGCAGTACTTC	CSVQDGSYEQYF
few	TRBD1	TRBJ2-7	16	TRBV3-1	TGTGCCAGCAGCCATCCGAGACAGGGGAAAACCTACGAGCAGTACTTC	CASSHPRQGKTYEQYF
few	TRBD1	TRBJ1-5	13	TRBV7-2	TGTGCCAGCAGCTTTCAGGGGGCTCAGCCCCAGCATTTT	CASSFQGAQPQHF
many	TRBD2	TRBJ2-2	17	TRBV9	TGTGCCAGCAGCGCCGTTTCTAGCGGGGGCAGCACCGGGGAGCTGTTTTTT	CASSAVSSGGSTGELFF
once	-	TRBJ2-7	15	TRBV23-1	TGCGCCAGCAGCCAAGTACCCCAGCAGGGCTACGAGCAGTACTTC	CASSQVPQQGYEQYF
many	-	TRBJ2-2	16	TRBV7-2	TGTGCCAGCAGCTTAGACCACTACAAAGCGGCCGGGGAGCTGTTTTTT	CASSLDHYKAAGELFF
many	TRBD2	TRBJ2-7	11	TRBV28	TGTGCCAGCGGGGGGGACTACGAGCAGTACTTC	CASGGDYEQYF
-	-	TRBJ2-5	16	TRBV7-8	TGTGCCAGCAGCTCCGCGACTCAAGCGGACCAAGAGACCCAGTACTTC	CASSSATQADQETQYF
-	TRBD1	TRBJ2-5	16	TRBV3-1	TGTGCCAGCAGCCAACGACAGGGCGTGGAGCAAGAGACCCAGTACTTC	CASSQRQGVEQETQYF
-	-	TRBJ2-2	13	TRBV20-1	TGCAGTGCTAGAGTAGCAGGCACCGGGGAGCTGTTTTTT	CSARVAGTGELFF
many	-	TRBJ2-2	15	TRBV14	TGTGCCAGCAGCCAAGCCACCAGGGGCACCGGGGAGCTGTTTTTT	CASSQATRGTGELFF